The 20 T cell receptor beta chains below were found in one sample sequenced in a study of cytomegalovirus exposure and HLA in healthy donors. The primer mix had 60 Vbeta and 13 Jbeta primers. Data came from immunoSEQ multiplex PCR; TCRdb stores just in-frame clones and leaves some out. The data show roughly 71,000 clones, with 60% to 75% seen just once and about a fifth held by the top ten. Sequenced input: PBMCs. Source of these receptors: a man aged 40-49 years in good health and CMV-seropositive.

The V call is TRBV7-9, the J call TRBJ1-3; possibly TRBD1 for D (5 bases). Trimming removed 5 bases at V and 0 bases at J, with 20 bases between. CDR3 length equals 18 residues. The germline gives CDR1 SEHNR, CDR2 FQNEAQ (reference sequence). The CDR3 sequence is CASSPRTSLTRSGNTIYF. The CDR3 DNA reads TGTGCCAGCAGCCCACGGACATCACTTACCCGCTCTGGAAACACCATATATTTT.

The chain joins TRBV19 to TRBJ1-1; D gene uncertain. V was trimmed by 5 bases and J by 7 bases, leaving 8 bases between them. The CDR3 covers 11 residues. In germline, CDR1 is LNHDA, CDR2 SQIVND (reference sequence). The CDR3 DNA follows: TGTGCCAGTAGTGATGAGCTTGAAGCTTTCTTT. Translation gives CASSDELEAFF.

The chain couples TRBV5-1 to TRBJ1-2, with D possibly matching TRBD1 (5 bases). Germline CDR1 is SGHRS and CDR2 is YFSETQ. This CDR3 is 12 amino acids long. V lost 0 bases and J lost 8, with 8 bases in between. The CDR3 region is CASSLGQQGYTF. For the CDR3, the DNA is TGCGCCAGCAGCTTGGGACAGCAAGGCTACACCTTC. Filled out from reference TRBV5-1 and TRBJ1-2, the complete variable domain reads KAGVTQTPRYLIKTRGQQVTLSCSPISGHRSVSWYQQTPGQGLQFLFEYFSETQRNKGNFPGRFSGRQFSNSRSEMNVSTLELGDSALYLCASSLGQQGYTFGSGTRLTVV.

This CDR3 reads CASSQSGGGNYGYTF. In DNA, the CDR3 is TGTGCCAGCAGCCAATCAGGGGGCGGTAACTATGGCTACACCTTC. This chain joins TRBV4-2 and TRBJ1-2; 8 nucleotides match TRBD1. J was trimmed by 1 base and V by 2 bases; bases with no gene match: 3. CDR1 LGHNA and CDR2 YNFKEQ come from the germline V gene. The CDR3 is 15 amino acids.

This chain links TRBV9 with TRBJ2-3; TRBD2 matches 9 bases. V dropped 4 bases and J dropped 2; count of bases not matched to a gene: 8. The CDR3 consists of 16 residues. In germline, CDR1 is SGDLS, CDR2 YYNGEE. The CDR3 DNA sequence: TGTGCCAGCAGCCCAGGGAGCGGGGGGCTCACAGATACGCAGTATTTT. This codes for CASSPGSGGLTDTQYF.

The chain links TRBV25-1 to TRBJ2-2, with 8 bases that match TRBD2. The CDR3 runs to 17 residues. V shed 3 bases and J 2 bases; nucleotides not matched to a gene: 8. CDR1 is MGHDK, CDR2 SYGVNS, per germline. CDR3 sequence: CASSEKAGALNTGELFF. CDR3 DNA sequence: TGTGCCAGCAGTGAGAAAGCGGGGGCCCTAAACACCGGGGAGCTGTTTTTT.

DNA of the CDR3: TGCGCCAGCAGCTTGGACTACACCAATGAGCAGTTCTTC. This codes for CASSLDYTNEQFF. J is TRBJ2-1 and V is TRBV5-1; no clear D gene. The CDR3 is made up of 13 amino acids. V lost 0 bases, J lost 6 bases, and 7 bases lay in between. Germline values: CDR1 SGHRS, CDR2 YFSETQ.

CDR3 residues: CASSQDTASNQPQHF. The CDR3 nucleotides are TGCGCCAGCAGCCAAGACACAGCTAGCAATCAGCCCCAGCATTTT. The chain employs TRBV4-3 and TRBJ1-5, with D unresolved. Trimming cost V 0 bases and J 0 bases, with 6 bases left between them. This CDR3 spans 15 amino acids. CDR1 is LGHNA and CDR2 is YSLEER in the germline V gene.

The chain joins TRBV5-1 to TRBJ1-2, with TRBD1 matching over 9 bases. V trimming: 0 bases; J trimming: 7 bases; junction bases outside the gene matches: 4. The CDR3 is 14 residues long. Germline assignment: CDR1 SGHRS and CDR2 YFSETQ. CDR3 loop: CASSLGQGVAGYTF. CDR3 nucleotides: TGCGCCAGCAGCTTGGGACAGGGGGTCGCTGGCTACACCTTC.

This chain links TRBV13 with TRBJ1-2; TRBD1 matches at 7 bases. CDR1 is PRHDT, CDR2 FYEKMQ, per germline (reference sequence). The length of the CDR3 is 13 residues. The V and J ends lost 4 bases and 4 bases, in that order; junction bases with no gene match: 3. The CDR3 sequence is CASSSRQGYGYTF. CDR3 in DNA: TGTGCCAGCAGCTCCCGACAGGGCTATGGCTACACCTTC.

J is TRBJ2-7 and V is TRBV4-1, with TRBD1 identical over 7 bases. The CDR3 extends over 15 amino acids. J was trimmed by 0 bases and V by 3 bases; bases with no gene match: 5. Per germline, CDR1 MGHRA and CDR2 YSYEKL. The CDR3 loop reads CASSHLQGDSYEQYF. The CDR3 coding sequence is TGCGCCAGCAGCCACCTGCAGGGGGACTCCTACGAGCAGTACTTC.

This clone was counted only a few times. The gene calls are TRBV18 and TRBJ2-2; D not certain. The CDR3 is 14 amino acids. CDR1 is KGHSH, CDR2 LQKENI, per germline. The V gene lost 3 bases and the J gene lost 3 bases, with 8 bases spanning the gap. CDR3 region: CASSPASDTGELFF. Written as DNA, the CDR3 is TGTGCCAGCTCACCGGCCAGCGACACCGGGGAGCTGTTTTTT.

A word on this clone: Other DNA sequences of this sample code for an identical CDR3. CDR3 in DNA: TGCGCCAGCAGCTTGGGGACAGGGGGCTATGGCTACACCTTC. It specifies CASSLGTGGYGYTF. The chain joins TRBV5-1 to TRBJ1-2; TRBD1 agrees at 10 bases. The CDR3 has 14 amino acids. V was clipped by 0 bases and J by 4 bases; unmatched bases: 0. The germline V gene has CDR1 SGHRS and CDR2 YFSETQ.

The chain has TRBV12-5 and TRBJ2-4; D may be TRBD2 (5 bases). This CDR3 has 14 residues. V was shortened by 2 bases and J by 2 bases, with 7 bases between the two germline ends. The V gene's germline CDR1 is LGHNT and CDR2 FRNRAP. The CDR3, as DNA: TGTGCTAGTGGTTTGTGGGAGACCAAAAACATTCAGTACTTC. It codes for CASGLWETKNIQYF.

The V and J genes are TRBV6-5 and TRBJ2-3; D not certain. Between the trimmed V and J ends, which lost 5 bases and 0 bases, there was a span of 6 bases. The CDR3 is 13 residues long. Germline V gene lookup returns CDR1 MNHEY and CDR2 SVGAGI. CDR3 nucleotide sequence: TGTGCCAGCAGTCTCTTAAGCACAGATACGCAGTATTTT. Translated, it gives CASSLLSTDTQYF.

This clone showed up just a few times. The chain has TRBV6-6 and TRBJ1-4; 8 nucleotides agree with TRBD1. With 8 bases clipped from V and 7 bases from J, the junction kept 12 bases outside the gene matches. Germline V CDR1 and CDR2: MNHNY, SVGAGI (reference sequence). The CDR3 consists of 15 residues. As DNA, the CDR3 is TGTGCCAGCGAGAATACAGGGGGTATAGGTGAAAAACTGTTTTTT. As protein: CASENTGGIGEKLFF.

This chain links TRBV14 with TRBJ1-2, with unresolved D. Trimming removed 1 base at V and 2 bases at J, with 14 bases between. CDR1 is SGHDN, CDR2 FVKESK, per germline. The CDR3 runs to 16 residues. The CDR3 DNA reads TGTGCCAGCAGCCAAGGTGGAGGGTTTACGAACTATGGCTACACCTTC. This codes for CASSQGGGFTNYGYTF.

The rearrangement uses TRBV19 and TRBJ2-1; 10 bases map to TRBD2. The CDR3 extends over 16 amino acids. The germline V gene encodes CDR1 LNHDA and CDR2 SQIVND (reference sequence). V lost 9 bases, J lost 2 bases, and 10 bases stayed unmatched. The CDR3 region has the DNA TGTGCCAGCGAACCTCGGACTAGCGGCCCCTACAATGAGCAGTTCTTC. Translation: CASEPRTSGPYNEQFF.

Concerning this clone itself: Other DNA sequences in the sample encode the same CDR3. V gene TRBV11-3 combines with J gene TRBJ2-7; D is possibly TRBD2 (6 bases). Germline values: CDR1 SGHNT, CDR2 YENEEA. With 5 bases removed from V and 2 bases from J, the gap between germline ends came to 16 bases. The CDR3 is made up of 15 amino acids. The CDR3 sequence is CASSQRERRAYEQYF. The DNA of the CDR3 is TGTGCCAGCAGCCAGAGGGAGAGGAGGGCCTACGAGCAGTACTTC.

The chain recombines TRBV18 with TRBJ2-7, with 8 bases fitting TRBD1. There are 13 residues in the CDR3. The V gene's germline CDR1 is KGHSH and CDR2 LQKENI. Trimming took 5 bases from V and 3 from J; bases not matched to a gene: 3. CDR3 nucleotide sequence: TGTGCCAGCTCATCCGGACAGGGCTACGAGCAGTACTTC. Translation gives CASSSGQGYEQYF.